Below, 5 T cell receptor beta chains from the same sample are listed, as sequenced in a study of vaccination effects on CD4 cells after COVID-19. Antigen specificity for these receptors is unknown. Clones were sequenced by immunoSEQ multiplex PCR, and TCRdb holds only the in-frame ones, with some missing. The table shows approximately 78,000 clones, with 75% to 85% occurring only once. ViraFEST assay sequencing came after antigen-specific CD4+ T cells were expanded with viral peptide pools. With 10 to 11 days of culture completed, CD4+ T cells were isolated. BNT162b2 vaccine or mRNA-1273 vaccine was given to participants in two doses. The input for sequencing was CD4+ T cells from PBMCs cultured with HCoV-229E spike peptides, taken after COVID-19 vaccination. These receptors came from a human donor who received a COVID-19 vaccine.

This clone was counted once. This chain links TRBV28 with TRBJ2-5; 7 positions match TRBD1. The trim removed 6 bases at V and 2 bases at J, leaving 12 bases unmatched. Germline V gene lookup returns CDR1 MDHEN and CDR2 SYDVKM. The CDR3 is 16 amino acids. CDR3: CASRTPRPGQQETQYF. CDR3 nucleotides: TGTGCCAGCAGGACACCTCGACCGGGACAGCAAGAGACCCAGTACTTC.

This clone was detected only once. The CDR3: CASSEIVQPQHF. The DNA of the CDR3 is TGTGCCAGCAGTGAGATCGTACAGCCCCAGCATTTT. The chain couples TRBV6-1 to TRBJ1-5; the D is unclear. Germline V CDR1 and CDR2: MNHNS, SASEGT. Trimming removed 3 bases at V and 7 bases at J, with 7 bases between. CDR3 size: 12 residues.

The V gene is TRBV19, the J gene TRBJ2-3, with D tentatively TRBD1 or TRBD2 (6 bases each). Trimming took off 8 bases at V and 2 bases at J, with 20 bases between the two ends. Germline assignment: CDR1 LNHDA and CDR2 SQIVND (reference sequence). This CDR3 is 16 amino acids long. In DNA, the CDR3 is TGTGCCAGTGGGGGGCTAGCCGGTTTTTACACAGATACGCAGTATTTT. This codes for CASGGLAGFYTDTQYF. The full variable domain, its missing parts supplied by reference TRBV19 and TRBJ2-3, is DGGITQSPKYLFRKEGQNVTLSCEQNLNHDAMYWYRQDPGQGLRLIYYSQIVNDFQKGDIAEGYSVSREKKESFPLTVTSAQKNPTAFYLCASGGLAGFYTDTQYFGPGTRLTVL.

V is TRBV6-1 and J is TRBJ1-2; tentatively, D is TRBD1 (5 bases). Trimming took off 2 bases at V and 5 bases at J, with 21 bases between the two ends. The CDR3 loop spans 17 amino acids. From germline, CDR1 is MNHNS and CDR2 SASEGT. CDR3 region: CASSESGPSTQTYGYTF. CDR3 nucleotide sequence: TGTGCCAGCAGTGAATCGGGACCTTCGACCCAAACTTATGGCTACACCTTC.

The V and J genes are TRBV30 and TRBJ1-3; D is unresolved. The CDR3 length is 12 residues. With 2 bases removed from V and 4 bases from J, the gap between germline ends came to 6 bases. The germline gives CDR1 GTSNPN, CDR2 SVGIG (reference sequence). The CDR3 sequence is CAWSTAGNTIYF. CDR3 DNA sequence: TGTGCCTGGAGTACGGCGGGAAACACCATATATTTT.